Shown below are 10 T cell receptor beta chains from a single sample sequenced in a study of blood T cell repertoires in COVID-19. Method: immunoSEQ multiplex PCR; TCRdb's copy keeps in-frame clones and lacks some. The sample holds roughly 250,000 clones, around 90% seen once. Input material: peripheral blood. The receptor source for this set is a man aged 55 to 69 who had recovered from COVID-19.

The chain carries TRBV9 and TRBJ2-5; 8 nucleotides match TRBD1. CDR1 SGDLS and CDR2 YYNGEE come from the germline V gene. This CDR3 contains 15 residues. With 2 bases clipped from V and 5 bases from J, the junction kept 8 bases outside the gene matches. The CDR3 nucleotides read TGTGCCAGCAGCGTTAGCTTGACAGGGGCCGAGACCCAGTACTTC. Amino acids: CASSVSLTGAETQYF.

Here the CDR3 DNA reads TGTGCCAGCAGCTTAATAGCGGGGTACCAAGAGACCCAGTACTTC. Translated: CASSLIAGYQETQYF. V is TRBV5-6 and J is TRBJ2-5; 8 nucleotides line up with TRBD2. The germline V gene encodes CDR1 SGHDT and CDR2 YYEEEE. The CDR3 is 15 residues long. V shed 2 bases and J 0 bases; nucleotides not matched to a gene: 3.

The chain joins TRBV18 to TRBJ2-7; the match to TRBD1 covers 10 bases. Germline V lookup: CDR1 KGHSH, CDR2 LQKENI. Germline trimming cut 4 bases from V and 3 bases from J; bases unmatched to any gene: 0. The CDR3 sequence is 13 residues long. CDR3 loop: CASSRTGGYEQYV. The CDR3 DNA follows: TGTGCCAGCTCACGGACAGGGGGCTACGAGCAGTACGTC.

The rearrangement links TRBV28 to TRBJ1-5; TRBD1 matches 8 bases. There are 16 residues in the CDR3. Trimming took 5 bases from V and 4 from J; bases not matched to a gene: 10. Germline lookup yields CDR1 MDHEN and CDR2 SYDVKM. CDR3 amino acids: CASSPPDRAGNQPQHF. In nucleotides, the CDR3 is TGTGCCAGCAGTCCCCCGGACAGGGCGGGAAATCAGCCCCAGCATTTT.

The chain combines TRBV4-2 with TRBJ2-1; 10 nucleotides align to TRBD2. The J segment lost 2 bases and the V segment lost 0 bases, leaving 10 bases of the junction unmatched. Germline CDR1 LGHNA, CDR2 YNFKEQ. The CDR3 is 19 residues long. This CDR3 reads CASSQDLETSGSAYNEQFF. CDR3 nucleotides: TGTGCCAGCAGCCAAGATCTTGAGACTAGCGGGTCGGCCTACAATGAGCAGTTCTTC.

The chain links TRBV5-4 to TRBJ2-2; D not certain. V lost 1 base and J lost 7, with 5 bases in between. Per germline, CDR1 SGHNT and CDR2 YYREEE (reference sequence). The CDR3 loop spans 12 amino acids. The CDR3 protein is CASSLNLGELFF. CDR3 in DNA: TGTGCCAGCAGCTTGAATCTCGGGGAGCTGTTTTTT.

V is TRBV4-2 and J is TRBJ2-7; 13 nucleotides align to TRBD2. This CDR3 has 22 residues. Trimming at V came to 1 base and at J to 2 bases, leaving 20 bases not matched to a gene. Germline V gene data show CDR1 as LGHNA and CDR2 as YNFKEQ. CDR3 nucleotide sequence: TGTGCCAGCAGCCAAGGCTCGAACCTTGCGTTCGTAACTAGCGGGGGGGCCTACGAGCAGTACGTC. This translates into CASSQGSNLAFVTSGGAYEQYV.

The chain uses TRBV9 and TRBJ2-5, with D tentatively TRBD2 (5 bases). Trimming took 3 bases from V and 5 from J, leaving 17 bases between them. Germline CDR1 and CDR2: SGDLS and YYNGEE. The CDR3 totals 15 residues. DNA for the CDR3: TGTGCCAGCAGCGCCGGACTGCTTAATAGGGAGACCCAGTACTTC. Protein sequence: CASSAGLLNRETQYF.

This chain uses TRBV6-5 with TRBJ2-7; D may be TRBD1 (6 bases). V was cut by 2 bases and J by 3 bases, with 14 bases left in between. The CDR3 extends over 15 amino acids. Germline CDR1 and CDR2: MNHEY and SVGAGI. CDR3 bases: TGTGCCAGCAGTTACACAAGGGACATGAACTACGAGCAGTACTTC. Protein sequence: CASSYTRDMNYEQYF.

The chain couples TRBV6-5 to TRBJ1-1, with 8 bases lining up with TRBD1. V lost 5 bases, J lost 2 bases, and 7 bases stayed unmatched. This CDR3 is built from 15 residues. From germline, CDR1 is MNHEY and CDR2 SVGAGI. CDR3 loop: CASSRPGGLNTEAFF. Written as DNA, the CDR3 is TGTGCCAGCAGTCGTCCAGGGGGCCTAAACACTGAAGCTTTCTTT.